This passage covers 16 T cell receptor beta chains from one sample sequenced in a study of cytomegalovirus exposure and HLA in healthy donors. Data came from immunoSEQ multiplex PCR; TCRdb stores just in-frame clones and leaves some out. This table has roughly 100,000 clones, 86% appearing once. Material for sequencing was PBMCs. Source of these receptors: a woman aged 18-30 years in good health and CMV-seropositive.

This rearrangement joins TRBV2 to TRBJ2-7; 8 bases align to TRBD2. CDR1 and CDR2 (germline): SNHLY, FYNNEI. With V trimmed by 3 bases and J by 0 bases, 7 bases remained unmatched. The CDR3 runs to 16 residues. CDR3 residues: CASSDPTSGSSYEQYF. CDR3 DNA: TGTGCCAGCAGTGATCCTACTAGCGGCAGCTCCTACGAGCAGTACTTC.

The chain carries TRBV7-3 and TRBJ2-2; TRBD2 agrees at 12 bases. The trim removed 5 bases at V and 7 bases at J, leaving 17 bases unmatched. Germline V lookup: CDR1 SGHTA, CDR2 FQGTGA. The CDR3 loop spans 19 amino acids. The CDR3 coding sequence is TGTGCCAGCAGCACAACCGGACTAGCGGGGTCTGAACAGGGCGGGGAGCTGTTTTTT. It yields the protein CASSTTGLAGSEQGGELFF. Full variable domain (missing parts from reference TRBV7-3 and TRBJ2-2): GAGVSQTPSNKVTEKGKYVELRCDPISGHTALYWYRQSLGQGPEFLIYFQGTGAADDSGLPNDRFFAVRPEGSVSTLKIQRTERGDSAVYLCASSTTGLAGSEQGGELFFGEGSRLTVL.

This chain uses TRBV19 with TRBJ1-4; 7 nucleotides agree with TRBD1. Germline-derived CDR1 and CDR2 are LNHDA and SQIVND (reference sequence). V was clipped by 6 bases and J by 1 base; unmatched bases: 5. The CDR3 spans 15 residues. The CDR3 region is CASSIQGGTNEKLFF. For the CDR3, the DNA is TGTGCCAGTAGCATCCAGGGGGGAACTAATGAAAAACTGTTTTTT.

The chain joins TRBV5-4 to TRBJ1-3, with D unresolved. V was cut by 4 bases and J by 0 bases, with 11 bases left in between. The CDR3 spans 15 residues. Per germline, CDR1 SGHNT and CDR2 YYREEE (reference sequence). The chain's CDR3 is CASSPERLSGNTIYF. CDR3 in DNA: TGTGCCAGCAGCCCGGAACGACTCTCTGGAAACACCATATATTTT. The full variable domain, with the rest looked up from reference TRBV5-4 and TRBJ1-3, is ETGVTQSPTHLIKTRGQQVTLRCSSQSGHNTVSWYQQALGQGPQFIFQYYREEENGRGNFPPRFSGLQFPNYSSELNVNALELDDSALYLCASSPERLSGNTIYFGEGSWLTVV.

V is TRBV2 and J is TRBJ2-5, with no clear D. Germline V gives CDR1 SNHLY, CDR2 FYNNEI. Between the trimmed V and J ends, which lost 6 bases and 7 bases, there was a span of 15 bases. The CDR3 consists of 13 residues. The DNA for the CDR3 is TGTGCCAGCAGGATGGCCCAGTATGCGACCCAGTACTTC. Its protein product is CASRMAQYATQYF.

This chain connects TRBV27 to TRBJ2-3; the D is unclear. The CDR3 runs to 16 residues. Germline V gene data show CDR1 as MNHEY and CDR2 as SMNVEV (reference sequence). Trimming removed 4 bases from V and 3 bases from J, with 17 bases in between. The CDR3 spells CASSSRSGGWTDTQYF. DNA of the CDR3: TGTGCCAGCAGTTCTAGATCGGGTGGGTGGACAGATACGCAGTATTTT.

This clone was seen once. CDR3 sequence reads: CASSARTRGGELFF. DNA of the CDR3: TGCGCCAGCAGTGCCAGGACTAGGGGCGGGGAGCTGTTTTTT. The V gene is TRBV4-1, the J gene TRBJ2-2, with 7 bases matching TRBD2. The V gene's germline CDR1 is MGHRA and CDR2 YSYEKL. There are 14 residues in the CDR3. V shed 6 bases and J 7 bases; nucleotides not matched to a gene: 8.

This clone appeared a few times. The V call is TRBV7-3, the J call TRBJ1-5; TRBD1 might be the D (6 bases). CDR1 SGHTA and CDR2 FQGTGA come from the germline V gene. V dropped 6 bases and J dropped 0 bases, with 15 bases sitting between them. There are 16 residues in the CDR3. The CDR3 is CASSYRDRYSNQPQHF. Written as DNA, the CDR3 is TGTGCCAGCAGTTATCGAGACAGGTATAGCAATCAGCCCCAGCATTTT.

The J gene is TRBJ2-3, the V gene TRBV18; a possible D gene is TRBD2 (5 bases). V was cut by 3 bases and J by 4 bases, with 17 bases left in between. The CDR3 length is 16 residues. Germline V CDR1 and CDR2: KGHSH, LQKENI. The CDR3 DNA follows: TGTGCCAGCTCACCCAGCGGCGGTGCCTCCCCAGATACGCAGTATTTT. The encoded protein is CASSPSGGASPDTQYF.

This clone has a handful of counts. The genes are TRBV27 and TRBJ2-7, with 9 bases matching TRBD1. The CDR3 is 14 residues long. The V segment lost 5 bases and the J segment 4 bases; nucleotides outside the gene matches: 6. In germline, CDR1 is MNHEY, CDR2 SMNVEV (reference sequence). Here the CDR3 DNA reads TGTGCCAGCAGTCTAACAGGGGGCGGGTACGAGCAGTACTTC. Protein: CASSLTGGGYEQYF.

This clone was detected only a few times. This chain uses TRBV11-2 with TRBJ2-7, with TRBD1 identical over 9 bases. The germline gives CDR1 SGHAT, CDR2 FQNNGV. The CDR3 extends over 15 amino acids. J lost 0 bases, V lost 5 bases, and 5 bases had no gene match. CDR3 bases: TGTGCCAGCAGCATAACAGGGGGCGACTCCTACGAGCAGTACTTC. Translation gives CASSITGGDSYEQYF. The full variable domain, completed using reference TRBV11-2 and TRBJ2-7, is EAGVAQSPRYKIIEKRQSVAFWCNPISGHATLYWYQQILGQGPKLLIQFQNNGVVDDSQLPKDRFSAERLKGVDSTLKIQPAKLEDSAVYLCASSITGGDSYEQYFGPGTRLTVT.

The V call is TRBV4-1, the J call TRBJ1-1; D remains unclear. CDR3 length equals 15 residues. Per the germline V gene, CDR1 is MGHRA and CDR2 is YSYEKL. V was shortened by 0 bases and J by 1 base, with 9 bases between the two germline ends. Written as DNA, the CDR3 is TGCGCCAGCAGCCAAGAGGACTCTGGGAACACTGAAGCTTTCTTT. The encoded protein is CASSQEDSGNTEAFF.

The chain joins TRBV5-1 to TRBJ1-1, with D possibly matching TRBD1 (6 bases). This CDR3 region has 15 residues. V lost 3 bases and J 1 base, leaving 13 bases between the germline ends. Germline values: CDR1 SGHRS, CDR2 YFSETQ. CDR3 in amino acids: CASSSLDRQNTEAFF. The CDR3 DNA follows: TGCGCCAGCAGCTCCCTAGACAGGCAGAACACTGAAGCTTTCTTT.

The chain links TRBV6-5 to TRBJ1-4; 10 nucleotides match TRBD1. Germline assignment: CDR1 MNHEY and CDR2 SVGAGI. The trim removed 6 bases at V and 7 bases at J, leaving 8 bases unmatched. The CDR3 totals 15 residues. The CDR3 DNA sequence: TGTGCCAGCAGAACAGACAGGGGGCGAAGTGAAAAACTGTTTTTT. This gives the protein CASRTDRGRSEKLFF.

The CDR3 region has the DNA TGTGCCAGCAGCGACAGGGGGCGGTCGAACTATGGCTACACCTTC. Translating it yields CASSDRGRSNYGYTF. This chain connects TRBV28 to TRBJ1-2; TRBD1 aligns across 10 bases. This CDR3 comprises 15 residues. V trimming: 6 bases; J trimming: 2 bases; junction bases outside the gene matches: 6. Germline loops: CDR1 MDHEN, CDR2 SYDVKM.

The CDR3 DNA reads as TGTGCCAGCAGGCCGGAACAGGGGGACGCTGAAGCTTTCTTT. As protein: CASRPEQGDAEAFF. The genes are TRBV27 and TRBJ1-1, with 8 bases matching TRBD1. Germline CDR1 is MNHEY and CDR2 is SMNVEV (reference sequence). This CDR3 comprises 14 residues. Trimming at V came to 6 bases and at J to 6 bases, leaving 9 bases not matched to a gene.